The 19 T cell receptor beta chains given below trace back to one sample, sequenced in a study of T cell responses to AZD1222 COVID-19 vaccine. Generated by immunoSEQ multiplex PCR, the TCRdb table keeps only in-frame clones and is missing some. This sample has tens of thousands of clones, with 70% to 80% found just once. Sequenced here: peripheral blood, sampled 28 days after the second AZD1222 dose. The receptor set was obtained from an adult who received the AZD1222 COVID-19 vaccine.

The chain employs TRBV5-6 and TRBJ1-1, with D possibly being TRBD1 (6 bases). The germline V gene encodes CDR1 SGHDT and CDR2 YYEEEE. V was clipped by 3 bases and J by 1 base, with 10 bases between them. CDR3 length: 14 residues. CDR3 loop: CASSWGPGNTEAFF. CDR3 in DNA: TGTGCCAGCAGCTGGGGGCCGGGGAACACTGAAGCTTTCTTT.

CDR3 protein: CASSLPSSYNEQFF. The CDR3 DNA reads TGTGCCAGCAGCCTACCAAGTTCCTACAATGAGCAGTTCTTC. The V gene is TRBV11-2, the J gene TRBJ2-1; D is unclear. The V end was cut by 5 bases, the J end by 1 base, with 9 bases between. The length of the CDR3 is 14 residues. CDR1 is SGHAT and CDR2 is FQNNGV in the germline V gene. The full variable domain, in which reference TRBV11-2 and TRBJ2-1 provide the parts outside the CDR3, is EAGVAQSPRYKIIEKRQSVAFWCNPISGHATLYWYQQILGQGPKLLIQFQNNGVVDDSQLPKDRFSAERLKGVDSTLKIQPAKLEDSAVYLCASSLPSSYNEQFFGPGTRLTVL.

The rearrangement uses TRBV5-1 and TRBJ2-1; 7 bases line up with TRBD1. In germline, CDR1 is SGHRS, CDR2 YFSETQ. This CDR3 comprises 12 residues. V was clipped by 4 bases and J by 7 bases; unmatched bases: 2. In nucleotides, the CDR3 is TGCGCCAGCAGCATACAGGGGAATGAGCAGTTCTTC. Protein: CASSIQGNEQFF. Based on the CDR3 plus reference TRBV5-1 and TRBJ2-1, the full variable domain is KAGVTQTPRYLIKTRGQQVTLSCSPISGHRSVSWYQQTPGQGLQFLFEYFSETQRNKGNFPGRFSGRQFSNSRSEMNVSTLELGDSALYLCASSIQGNEQFFGPGTRLTVL.

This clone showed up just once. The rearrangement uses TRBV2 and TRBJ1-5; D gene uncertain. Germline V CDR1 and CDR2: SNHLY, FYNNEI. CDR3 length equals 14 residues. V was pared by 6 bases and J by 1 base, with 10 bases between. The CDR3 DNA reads TGTGCCAGCAGCCCCACAAACAGCAATCAGCCCCAGCATTTT. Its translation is CASSPTNSNQPQHF. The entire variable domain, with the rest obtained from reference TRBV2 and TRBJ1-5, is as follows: EPEVTQTPSHQVTQMGQEVILRCVPISNHLYFYWYRQILGQKVEFLVSFYNNEISEKSEIFDDQFSVERPDGSNFTLKIRSTKLEDSAMYFCASSPTNSNQPQHFGDGTRLSIL.

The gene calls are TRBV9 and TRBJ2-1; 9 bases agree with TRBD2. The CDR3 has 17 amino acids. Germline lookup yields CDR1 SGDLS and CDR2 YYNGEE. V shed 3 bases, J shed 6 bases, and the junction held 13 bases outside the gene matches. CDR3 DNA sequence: TGTGCCAGCAGCGATAGTATTGGCGGGAGGGCCCCCAATGAGCAGTTCTTC. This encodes CASSDSIGGRAPNEQFF.

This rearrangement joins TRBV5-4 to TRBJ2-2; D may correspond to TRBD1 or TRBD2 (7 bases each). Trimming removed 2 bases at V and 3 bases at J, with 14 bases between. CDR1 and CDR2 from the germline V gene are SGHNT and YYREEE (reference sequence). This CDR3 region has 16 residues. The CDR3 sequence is CASSFPTGRDTGELFF. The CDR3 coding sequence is TGTGCCAGCAGCTTCCCGACAGGGAGGGACACCGGGGAGCTGTTTTTT.

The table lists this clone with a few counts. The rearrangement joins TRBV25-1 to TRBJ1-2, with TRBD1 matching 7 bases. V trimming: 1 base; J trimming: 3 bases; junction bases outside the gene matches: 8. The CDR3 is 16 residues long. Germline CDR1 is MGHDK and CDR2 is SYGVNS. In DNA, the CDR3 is TGTGCCAGCAGTGAATCTGACAGGGAACGCGACTATGGCTACACCTTC. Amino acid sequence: CASSESDRERDYGYTF.

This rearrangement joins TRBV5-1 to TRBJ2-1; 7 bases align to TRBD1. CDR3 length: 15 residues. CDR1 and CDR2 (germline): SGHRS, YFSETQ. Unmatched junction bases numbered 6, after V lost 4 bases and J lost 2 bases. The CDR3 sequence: CASSPTGDPYNEQFF. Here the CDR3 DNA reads TGCGCCAGCAGCCCCACAGGGGATCCCTACAATGAGCAGTTCTTC.

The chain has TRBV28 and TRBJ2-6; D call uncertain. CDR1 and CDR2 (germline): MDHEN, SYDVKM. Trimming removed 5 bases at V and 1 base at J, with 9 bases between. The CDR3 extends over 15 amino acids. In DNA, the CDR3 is TGTGCCAGCAGTGACCCCTGGTCTGGGGCCAACGTCCTGACTTTC. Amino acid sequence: CASSDPWSGANVLTF.

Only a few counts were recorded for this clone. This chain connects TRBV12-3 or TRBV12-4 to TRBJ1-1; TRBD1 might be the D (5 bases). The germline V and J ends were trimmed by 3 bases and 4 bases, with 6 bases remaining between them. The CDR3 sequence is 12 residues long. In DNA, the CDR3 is TGTGCCAGCAGTTTTGGGGGCACTGAAGCTTTCTTT. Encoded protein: CASSFGGTEAFF.

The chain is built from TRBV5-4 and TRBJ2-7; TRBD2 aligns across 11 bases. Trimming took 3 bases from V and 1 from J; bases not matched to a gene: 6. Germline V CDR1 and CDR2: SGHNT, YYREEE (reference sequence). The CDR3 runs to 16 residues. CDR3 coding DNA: TGTGCCAGCAGCTACACTAGCGGGAGTCGATCCTACGAGCAGTACTTC. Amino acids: CASSYTSGSRSYEQYF.

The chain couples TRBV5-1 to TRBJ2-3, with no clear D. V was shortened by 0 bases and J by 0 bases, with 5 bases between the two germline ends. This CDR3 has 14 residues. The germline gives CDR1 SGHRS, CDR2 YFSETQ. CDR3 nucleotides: TGCGCCAGCAGCTTGGGGGCTAGCACAGATACGCAGTATTTT. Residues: CASSLGASTDTQYF.

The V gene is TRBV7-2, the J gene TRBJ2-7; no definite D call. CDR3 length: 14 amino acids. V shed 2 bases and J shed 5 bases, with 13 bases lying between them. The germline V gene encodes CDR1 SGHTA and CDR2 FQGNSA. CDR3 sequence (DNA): TGTGCCAGCAGCTTAATGGGCGAATCGGACGAGCAGTACTTC. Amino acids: CASSLMGESDEQYF.

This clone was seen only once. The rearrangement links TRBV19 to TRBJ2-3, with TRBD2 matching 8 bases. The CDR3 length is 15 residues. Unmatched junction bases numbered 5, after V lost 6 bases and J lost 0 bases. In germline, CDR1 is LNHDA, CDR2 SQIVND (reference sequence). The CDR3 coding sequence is TGTGCCAGTAGGGATGGGACTAGTAGCACAGATACGCAGTATTTT. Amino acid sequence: CASRDGTSSTDTQYF.

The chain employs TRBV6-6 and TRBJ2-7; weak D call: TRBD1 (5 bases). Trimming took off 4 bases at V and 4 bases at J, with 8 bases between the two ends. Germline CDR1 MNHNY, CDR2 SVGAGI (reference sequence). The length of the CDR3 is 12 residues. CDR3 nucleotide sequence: TGTGCCAGCAGTTTGGACAATTACGAGCAGTACTTC. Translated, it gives CASSLDNYEQYF.

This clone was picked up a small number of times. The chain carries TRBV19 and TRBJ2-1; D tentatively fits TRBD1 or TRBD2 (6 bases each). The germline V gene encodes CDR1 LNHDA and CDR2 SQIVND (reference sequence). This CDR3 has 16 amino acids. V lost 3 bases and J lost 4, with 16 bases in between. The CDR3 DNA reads TGTGCCAGTAGTATTGAAACGGGGGCAGGATACAATGAGCAGTTCTTC. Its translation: CASSIETGAGYNEQFF.

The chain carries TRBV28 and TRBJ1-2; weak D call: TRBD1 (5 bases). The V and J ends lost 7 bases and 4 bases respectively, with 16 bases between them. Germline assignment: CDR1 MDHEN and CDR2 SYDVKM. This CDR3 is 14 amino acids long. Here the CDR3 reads CASKWGALGYGYTF. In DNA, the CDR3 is TGTGCCAGCAAGTGGGGCGCCCTAGGCTATGGCTACACCTTC.

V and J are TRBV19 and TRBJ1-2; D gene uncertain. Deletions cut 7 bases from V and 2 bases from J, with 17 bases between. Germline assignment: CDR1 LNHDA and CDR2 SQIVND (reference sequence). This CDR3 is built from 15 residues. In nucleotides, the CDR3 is TGTGCCAGTACCCCGCCCCCCCCAACAAACTATGGCTACACCTTC. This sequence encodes CASTPPPPTNYGYTF.

The CDR3 here is CASSIRTDANEQFF. The DNA of the CDR3 is TGCGCCAGCAGCATCAGGACTGACGCCAATGAGCAGTTCTTC. V usage is TRBV5-1 and J usage is TRBJ2-1, with TRBD2 as a possible D gene (5 bases). The V gene's germline CDR1 is SGHRS and CDR2 YFSETQ. V was shortened by 4 bases and J by 6 bases, with 14 bases between the two germline ends. CDR3 length: 14 residues. Combining the CDR3 with reference TRBV5-1 and TRBJ2-1 gives the whole variable domain KAGVTQTPRYLIKTRGQQVTLSCSPISGHRSVSWYQQTPGQGLQFLFEYFSETQRNKGNFPGRFSGRQFSNSRSEMNVSTLELGDSALYLCASSIRTDANEQFFGPGTRLTVL.